A selection of T cell receptor beta chains follows, all from one sample in a study of shared clonotypes between healthy human individuals. Libraries were prepared by immunoSEQ multiplex PCR; TCRdb keeps only in-frame clonotypes and omits some of them. In the table there are 600,000 to 750,000 clones, over 55% of which are singletons. Sequences were obtained from memory CD4+ T cells sorted from blood. All receptors come from a woman aged 25 to 39 in good health. Each CDR3 is given without its conserved first and last residue.

v_gene	j_gene	CDR3aa
TRBV6-5	TRBJ2-7	ASSYSSRLAVYEQY
TRBV4-1	TRBJ1-5	ASSQAGSMGNQPQH
TRBV19	TRBJ2-5	ASSIDLVAGGGETQY
TRBV18	TRBJ2-3	ASSGTSGQTDTQY
TRBV19	TRBJ1-4	ASSIGDRPTNEKLF
TRBV6-5	TRBJ1-1	ASSPRDRYTEAF
TRBV7-2	TRBJ2-1	ASSPPFVRPLMYEQF
TRBV28	TRBJ1-2	ASSLNRIGYT
TRBV5-5	TRBJ2-7	ASSLTTGLGYEQY
TRBV11-3	TRBJ2-7	ASSRTGAERYEQY
TRBV5-8	TRBJ2-5	ASSTGLAGGPRETQY
TRBV6-5	TRBJ2-5	ASRSSGGRGETQY
TRBV6-5	TRBJ1-1	ASSRGDLSTEAF
TRBV30	TRBJ2-1	AWSVGLSSGRGTEQF
TRBV11-2	TRBJ1-1	ASSSIAGTAQGAF
TRBV19	TRBJ2-3	ASRDRGVRDTQY
TRBV18	TRBJ2-2	ASSPSRAGELF
TRBV27	TRBJ1-1	ASSLSGLNTEAF
TRBV18	TRBJ1-1	ASSPLGRAMTEAF
TRBV7-9	TRBJ2-1	ASRSAGTGPYNEQF
TRBV28	TRBJ2-3	ASSGLSTDTQY
TRBV5-4	TRBJ2-1	ASSSMITSGGDNEQF
TRBV4-2	TRBJ1-2	ASSQDNRQGDYGYT
TRBV10-1	TRBJ1-1	ASSRAGRSEAF
TRBV5-4	TRBJ2-5	ASSMAAGAGETQY
TRBV4-1	TRBJ2-7	ASSLQLAQMGHEQY
TRBV5-5	TRBJ1-1	ASSLSTYTEAF
TRBV5-6	TRBJ2-1	ASSGGLAEPYNEQF
TRBV19	TRBJ2-1	ASTPPGVSYNEQF
TRBV4-1	TRBJ2-1	ASSQDRGVPPYNEQF
TRBV7-2	TRBJ2-1	ASSSLAGVPNEQF
TRBV2	TRBJ1-5	ASGLFNSNQPQH
TRBV5-1	TRBJ2-5	ASSLRTSGSVKETQY
TRBV9	TRBJ2-2	ASSVVPSFAGELF
TRBV5-1	TRBJ2-2	ASSVATVSGELF
TRBV5-1	TRBJ2-7	ASSLHDRGPYEQY
TRBV16	TRBJ1-5	ASSQGSNQPQH
TRBV6-5	TRBJ1-1	ASKRDWENTEAF
TRBV11-2	TRBJ2-7	ASSFSQGINEQY
TRBV30	TRBJ1-2	AWEDRGYGYT